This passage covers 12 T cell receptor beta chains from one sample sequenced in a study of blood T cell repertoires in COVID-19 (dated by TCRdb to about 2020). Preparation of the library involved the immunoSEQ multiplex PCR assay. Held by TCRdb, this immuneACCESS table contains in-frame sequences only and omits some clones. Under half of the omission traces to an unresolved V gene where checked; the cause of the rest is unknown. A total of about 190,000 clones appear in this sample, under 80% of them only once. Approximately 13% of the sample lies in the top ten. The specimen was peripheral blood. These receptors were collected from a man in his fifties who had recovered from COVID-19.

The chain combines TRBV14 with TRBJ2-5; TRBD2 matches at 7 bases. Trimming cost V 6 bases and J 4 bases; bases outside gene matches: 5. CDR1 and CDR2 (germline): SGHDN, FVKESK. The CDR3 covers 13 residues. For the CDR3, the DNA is TGTGCCAGCAGGGCGGGAGTGGTAGAGACCCAGTACTTC. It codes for CASRAGVVETQYF. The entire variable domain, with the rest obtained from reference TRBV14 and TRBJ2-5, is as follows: EAGVTQFPSHSVIEKGQTVTLRCDPISGHDNLYWYRRVMGKEIKFLLHFVKESKQDESGMPNNRFLAERTGGTYSTLKVQPAELEDSGVYFCASRAGVVETQYFGPGTRLLVL.

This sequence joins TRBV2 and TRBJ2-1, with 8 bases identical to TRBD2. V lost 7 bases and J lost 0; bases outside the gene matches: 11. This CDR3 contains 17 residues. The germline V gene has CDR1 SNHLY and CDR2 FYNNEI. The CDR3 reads CASIGRPSGFSYNEQFF. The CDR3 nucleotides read TGTGCCAGCATCGGGCGCCCTAGCGGGTTCTCCTACAATGAGCAGTTCTTC.

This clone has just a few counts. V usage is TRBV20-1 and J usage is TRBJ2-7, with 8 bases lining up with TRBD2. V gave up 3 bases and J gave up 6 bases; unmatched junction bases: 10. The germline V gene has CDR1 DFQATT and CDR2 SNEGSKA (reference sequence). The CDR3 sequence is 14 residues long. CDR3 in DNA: TGCAGTGCTAGTACGGCGGGAGGTTGGGGCGAGCAGTACTTC. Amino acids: CSASTAGGWGEQYF.

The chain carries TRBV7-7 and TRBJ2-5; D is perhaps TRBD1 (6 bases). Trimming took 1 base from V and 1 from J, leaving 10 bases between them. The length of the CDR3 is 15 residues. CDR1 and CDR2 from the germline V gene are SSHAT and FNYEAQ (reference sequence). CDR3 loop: CASSLGAGVQETQYF. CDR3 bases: TGTGCCAGCAGCTTAGGGGCAGGGGTCCAAGAGACCCAGTACTTC.

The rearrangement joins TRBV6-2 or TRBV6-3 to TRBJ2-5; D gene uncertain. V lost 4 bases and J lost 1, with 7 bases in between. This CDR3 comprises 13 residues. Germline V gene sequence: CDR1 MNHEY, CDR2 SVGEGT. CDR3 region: CASSFSIQETQYF. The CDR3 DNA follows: TGTGCCAGCAGTTTTAGCATCCAAGAGACCCAGTACTTC.

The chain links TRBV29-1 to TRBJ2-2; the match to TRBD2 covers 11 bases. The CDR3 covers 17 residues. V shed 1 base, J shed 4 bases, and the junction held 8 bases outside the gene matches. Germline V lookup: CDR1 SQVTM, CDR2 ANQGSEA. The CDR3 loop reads CSVEGGLAGGGTGELFF. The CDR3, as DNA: TGCAGCGTTGAAGGGGGGCTAGCGGGAGGTGGCACCGGGGAGCTGTTTTTT.

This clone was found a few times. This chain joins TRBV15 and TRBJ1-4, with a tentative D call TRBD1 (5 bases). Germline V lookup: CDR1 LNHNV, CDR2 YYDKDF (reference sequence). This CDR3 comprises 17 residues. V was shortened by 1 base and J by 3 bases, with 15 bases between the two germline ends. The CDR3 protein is CATSRVRGVGANEKLFF. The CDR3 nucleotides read TGTGCCACCAGCAGAGTTAGGGGTGTGGGCGCTAATGAAAAACTGTTTTTT.

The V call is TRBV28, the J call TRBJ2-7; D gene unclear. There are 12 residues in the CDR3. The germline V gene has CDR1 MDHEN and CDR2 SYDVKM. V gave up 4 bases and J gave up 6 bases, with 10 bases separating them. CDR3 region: CASSSSLGEQYF. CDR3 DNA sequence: TGTGCCAGCAGTTCGAGTCTTGGCGAGCAGTACTTC.

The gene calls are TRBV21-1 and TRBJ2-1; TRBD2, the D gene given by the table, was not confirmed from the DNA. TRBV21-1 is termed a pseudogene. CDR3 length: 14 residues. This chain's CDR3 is CASPKVGSDQEQFF. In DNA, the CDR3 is TGTGCCAGCCCCAAAGTAGGTAGCGACCAGGAGCAGTTCTTC.

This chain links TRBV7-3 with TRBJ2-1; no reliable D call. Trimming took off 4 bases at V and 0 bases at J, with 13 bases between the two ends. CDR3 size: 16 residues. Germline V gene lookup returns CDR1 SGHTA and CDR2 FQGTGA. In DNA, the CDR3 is TGTGCCAGCAGCTCACAACCCGGCGGCTCCTACAATGAGCAGTTCTTC. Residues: CASSSQPGGSYNEQFF.

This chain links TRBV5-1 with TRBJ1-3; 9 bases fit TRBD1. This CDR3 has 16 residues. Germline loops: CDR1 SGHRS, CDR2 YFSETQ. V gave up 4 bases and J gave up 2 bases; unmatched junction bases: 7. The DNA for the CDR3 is TGCGCCAGCAGCAGAACAGGGGGCACGGCTGGAAACACCATATATTTT. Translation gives CASSRTGGTAGNTIYF.

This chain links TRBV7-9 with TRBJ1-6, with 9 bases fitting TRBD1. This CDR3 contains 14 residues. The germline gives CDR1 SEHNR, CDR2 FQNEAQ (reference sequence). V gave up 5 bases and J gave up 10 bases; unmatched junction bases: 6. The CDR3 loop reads CASSPTGGGSPLHF. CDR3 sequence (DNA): TGTGCCAGCAGCCCGACAGGGGGTGGATCACCCCTCCACTTT.